Each of the 5 T cell receptor beta chains below was sequenced from the same sample in a study of cytomegalovirus exposure and HLA in healthy donors. The PCR made use of 60 Vbeta and 13 Jbeta primers. TCRdb's table, derived via immunoSEQ multiplex PCR, lists solely in-frame clones and lacks some. The table has roughly 120,000 clones, around 78% seen once. Sample: PBMCs. The receptors come from a man aged 55 to 70 in good health and CMV-seropositive.

This chain links TRBV6-5 with TRBJ2-1; a weak D match, TRBD2 (5 bases). The V end lost 0 bases, the J end lost 2 bases, and 11 bases lay between the germline ends. The CDR3 runs 16 residues. Germline V lookup: CDR1 MNHEY, CDR2 SVGAGI. The CDR3 reads CASSYSPGNPYNEQFF. As DNA, the CDR3 is TGTGCCAGCAGTTACTCCCCGGGGAACCCCTACAATGAGCAGTTCTTC.

CDR3: CAWSGYSLSGNTIYF. CDR3 bases: TGTGCCTGGAGTGGATACAGTCTCTCTGGAAACACCATATATTTT. The chain links TRBV30 to TRBJ1-3; D ambiguous. There are 15 residues in the CDR3. V lost 1 base to trimming and J lost 0 bases, with 10 bases between them. Per germline, CDR1 GTSNPN and CDR2 SVGIG (reference sequence).

The chain employs TRBV5-1 and TRBJ2-5; 9 bases are a match to TRBD2. V was pared by 4 bases and J by 3 bases, with 10 bases of the junction left unmatched. Germline loops: CDR1 SGHRS, CDR2 YFSETQ. The CDR3 has 16 amino acids. The chain's CDR3 is CASSRRLAGAEETQYF. Here the CDR3 DNA reads TGCGCCAGCAGCAGAAGATTAGCGGGAGCCGAAGAGACCCAGTACTTC.

This chain joins TRBV5-1 and TRBJ1-5; 8 bases agree with TRBD1. CDR3 length: 15 residues. Germline trimming cut 4 bases from V and 4 bases from J; bases unmatched to any gene: 7. Germline V gene sequence: CDR1 SGHRS, CDR2 YFSETQ. The CDR3 bases are TGCGCCAGCAGCACTGGGGACAGGTGGAATCAGCCCCAGCATTTT. Amino acid sequence: CASSTGDRWNQPQHF. The full variable domain, rest sourced from reference TRBV5-1 and TRBJ1-5, is KAGVTQTPRYLIKTRGQQVTLSCSPISGHRSVSWYQQTPGQGLQFLFEYFSETQRNKGNFPGRFSGRQFSNSRSEMNVSTLELGDSALYLCASSTGDRWNQPQHFGDGTRLSIL.

This chain joins TRBV7-3 and TRBJ2-7; 11 bases agree with TRBD1. Germline-derived CDR1 and CDR2 are SGHTA and FQGTGA. The trim removed 5 bases at V and 6 bases at J, leaving 3 bases unmatched. This CDR3 is built from 13 residues. The CDR3 region is CASSPDRGREQYF. CDR3 in DNA: TGTGCCAGCAGCCCGGACAGGGGGCGCGAGCAGTACTTC. Combining the CDR3 with reference TRBV7-3 and TRBJ2-7 gives the whole variable domain GAGVSQTPSNKVTEKGKYVELRCDPISGHTALYWYRQSLGQGPEFLIYFQGTGAADDSGLPNDRFFAVRPEGSVSTLKIQRTERGDSAVYLCASSPDRGREQYFGPGTRLTVT.